This TCR beta chain emerged from a study of pediatric ulcerative colitis. The assay was run at survey level. The assay was immunoSEQ multiplex PCR, and TCRdb's table has in-frame clones only and misses some. This repertoire shows approximately 18,000 clones, less than 85% found once; its top ten account for around 7%. During colonoscopy, one to two rectal pinch biopsies were collected. CDR1 SNHLY and CDR2 FYNNEI come from the germline V gene. This CDR3 region has 12 residues. The ends were cut back, 4 bases at V and 8 bases at J, with 11 bases in the middle. Study findings and constraints: Blood-derived T cells may be present in rectal pinch biopsies. Acute severe colitis showed lower rectal diversity from clonal expansions.

In this sample, this clone turned up a few times. Its antigen is still unknown. Sequencing input: gut tissue. The gene calls are TRBV2 and TRBJ1-2; D perhaps matches TRBD1 (5 bases). The clonotype comes from a boy younger than 18 with moderate ulcerative colitis. This CDR3 reads CASSAGTPGYTF. For the CDR3, the DNA is TGTGCCAGCAGTGCAGGGACCCCAGGCTACACCTTC.